Detailed here is one TCR beta chain. What it binds is not known. Extraction of PBMCs used roughly 9.6 ml of fresh peripheral blood. These data are taken from a study of T cells in Graves' hyperthyroidism and ophthalmopathy. From RNA transcripts, TCR beta CDR3 regions were amplified. When the TCR CDR3 underwent first-round RT-PCR, the HTBI primer set was used. TCRdb called the multiplex PCR reads again in MiXCR, with one record for every CDR3 protein. The top ten clones hold around 15% of a sample with over 700,000 distinct CDR3 sequences, about 19% of them seen once. This CDR3 has 14 residues. V lost 5 bases to trimming and J lost 0 bases, with 14 bases between them. Germline V gene lookup returns CDR1 DFQATT and CDR2 SNEGSKA (reference sequence). Study findings and constraints: Ophthalmopathy could be told apart from stable hyperthyroidism with a 13 V-J model.

This clonotype was obtained from a woman in her forties or fifties with Graves' hyperthyroidism that later progressed to Graves' ophthalmopathy. Sequencing was done on a sample of blood. The chain uses TRBV20-1 and TRBJ2-7, with TRBD2 as a possible D gene (5 bases). CDR3 in DNA: TGCAGTGCTCTTACAGCGGAAAACTCCTACGAGCAGTACTTC. This codes for CSALTAENSYEQYF.